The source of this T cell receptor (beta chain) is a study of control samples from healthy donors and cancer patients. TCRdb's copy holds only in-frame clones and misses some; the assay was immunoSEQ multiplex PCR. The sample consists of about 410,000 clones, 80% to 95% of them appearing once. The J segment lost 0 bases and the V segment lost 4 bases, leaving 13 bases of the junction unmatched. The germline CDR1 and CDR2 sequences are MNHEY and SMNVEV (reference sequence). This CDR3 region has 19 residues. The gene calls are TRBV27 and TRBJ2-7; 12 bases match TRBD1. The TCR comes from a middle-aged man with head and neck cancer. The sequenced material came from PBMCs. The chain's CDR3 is CASSSSPGTGGASSYEQYF. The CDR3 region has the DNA TGTGCCAGCAGTTCCTCCCCCGGGACAGGGGGCGCCAGCTCCTACGAGCAGTACTTC.